The clone carrying this T cell receptor beta chain occurred many times. As yet, its antigen is unknown. The V and J ends lost 0 bases and 10 bases, in that order; junction bases with no gene match: 6. Germline CDR1 is SGDLS and CDR2 is YYNGEE. The CDR3 consists of 15 residues. The cDNA was produced through 5'RACE with 10-nucleotide random UMIs. TCRdb itself ran the 5' RACE reads through MiXCR, one entry per CDR3 protein. The table records 55,000 to 65,000 distinct CDR3 sequences, roughly 3.5% of them present only once. The data derive from a study of neurological immune-mediated disorders. Notes on the study in general: The study phylogenetically grouped the repertoires of 18 of 34 multiple sclerosis patients into one related-CDR3 cluster, a possible signature.

The chain is built from TRBV9 and TRBJ1-6; 8 positions match TRBD1. The origin of this receptor is a woman aged 25 to 39 with multiple sclerosis. The source material was PBMCs. The CDR3 DNA sequence: TGTGCCAGCAGCGTAGAGGACAGGGCGAGCTCACCCCTCCACTTT. This gives the protein CASSVEDRASSPLHF.